The 9 T cell receptor beta chains reported below all come from one sample, sequenced in a study of T cell repertoires in cytomegalovirus infection (dated by TCRdb to the late 2010s). The sequencer listed for this sample is Illumina HiSeq 1500. TCRdb took the public reads, trimmed them with fastp at Q25, ran MiXCR for clone calling and kept in-frame beta chains. Each entry merges the rows of one CDR3 protein and shows their most common DNA and genes. The sample profile shows around 550,000 distinct CDR3 sequences; around a quarter of them were found once. Over 10% of the sample is in the top ten clones. Input material: PBMCs. The receptor set was obtained from a human donor in good health (CMV status not recorded). Some clones in this sample may be carry-over from other donors' samples.

This clonotype has just a few counts. V and J are TRBV20-1 and TRBJ2-5; D is possibly TRBD2 (6 bases). Germline V gives CDR1 DFQATT, CDR2 SNEGSKA (reference sequence). V was shortened by 0 bases and J by 5 bases, with 22 bases between the two germline ends. The CDR3 spans 17 residues. CDR3 protein: CSARDLRGVSHGETQYF. The DNA of the CDR3 is TGCAGTGCTAGAGATCTTCGCGGGGTATCTCACGGGGAGACCCAGTACTTC.

This clonotype was counted a few times. This chain uses TRBV12-3 or TRBV12-4 with TRBJ1-2; D is unresolved. V lost 7 bases and J lost 4, with 19 bases in between. CDR3 length equals 15 residues. In DNA form, the CDR3 reads TGTGCCAGCACCCGTCCTACCCCGGGCAGCTATGGCTACACCTTC. The encoded protein is CASTRPTPGSYGYTF.

The chain carries TRBV24-1 and TRBJ2-5, with D possibly called TRBD1 or TRBD2 (5 bases each). Trimming stripped 3 bases from V and 0 bases from J, with 16 bases between. Germline V CDR1 and CDR2: KGHDR, SFDVKD. The CDR3 consists of 17 residues. Here the CDR3 reads CATSDARGAGYQETQYF. In nucleotides, the CDR3 is TGTGCCACCAGTGATGCTAGAGGGGCCGGGTACCAAGAGACCCAGTACTTC.

In its sample, this clonotype was seen many times. The V call is TRBV7-9, the J call TRBJ1-2; a weak D match, TRBD1 (6 bases). Germline CDR1 is SEHNR and CDR2 is FQNEAQ (reference sequence). The CDR3 runs to 13 residues. V lost 5 bases to trimming and J lost 10 bases, with 17 bases between them. The CDR3 is CASSRSGQKDYTF. CDR3 nucleotides: TGTGCCAGCAGCCGGTCCGGACAGAAGGACTACACCTTC.

The chain recombines TRBV28 with TRBJ1-2; D may be TRBD1 (5 bases). The CDR3 contains 16 residues. Trimming left V 5 bases short and J 8 bases short, with 24 bases between. The germline V gene has CDR1 MDHEN and CDR2 SYDVKM. The chain's CDR3 is CASSPPHRRSVEGYTF. CDR3 DNA sequence: TGTGCCAGCAGTCCCCCCCACAGGAGATCGGTGGAAGGCTACACCTTC.

Ten or more counts support this clonotype. The chain links TRBV7-2 to TRBJ2-5; D remains unclear. The germline CDR1 and CDR2 sequences are SGHTA and FQGNSA. The V end was cut by 1 base, the J end by 3 bases, with 6 bases between. The CDR3 runs 13 residues. This CDR3 reads CASSLGQKETQYF. The DNA of the CDR3 is TGTGCCAGCAGCTTAGGGCAGAAAGAGACCCAGTACTTC.

The V and J genes are TRBV12-5 and TRBJ2-5; tentatively, D is TRBD1 (5 bases). CDR3 length: 14 amino acids. V was trimmed by 1 base and J by 5 bases, leaving 11 bases between them. Germline V lookup: CDR1 LGHNT, CDR2 FRNRAP. In DNA, the CDR3 is TGTGCTAGTGGTTTGGACAGGTACGGGGAGACCCAGTACTTC. It encodes CASGLDRYGETQYF.

The gene calls are TRBV20-1 and TRBJ2-5; 7 bases map to TRBD1. J gave up 0 bases and V 6 bases, and 7 bases lay outside the gene matches. This CDR3 contains 14 residues. Germline-derived CDR1 and CDR2 are DFQATT and SNEGSKA (reference sequence). This CDR3 reads CSAITGDNQETQYF. DNA of the CDR3: TGCAGTGCCATAACAGGGGACAACCAAGAGACCCAGTACTTC.

This chain links TRBV20-1 with TRBJ2-1; D not resolved. Looked up from germline, CDR1 is DFQATT and CDR2 is SNEGSKA (reference sequence). This CDR3 region has 13 residues. V shed 6 bases and J shed 5 bases, with 14 bases lying between them. Written as DNA, the CDR3 is TGCAGTGCAAACCTCCTCTACAACAATGAGCAGTTCTTC. Translated: CSANLLYNNEQFF.